A selection of T cell receptor beta chains follows, all from one sample in a study of cytomegalovirus exposure and HLA in healthy donors. The data were produced by immunoSEQ multiplex PCR, yet TCRdb's version contains in-frame clones alone and is incomplete. The table has under 130,000 clones, 65% seen once. The sample was PBMCs. These TCRs come from a man aged 25-45 years in good health and CMV-seropositive. CDR3s include the opening cysteine and the closing phenylalanine or tryptophan. Each record gives: V gene, D gene, clone size, J gene, CDR3 protein, CDR3 DNA. D genes are given only for firm matches. Size tells how often a clone was seen (once, few, many) or the class of an expanded clone, and some rows leave it out.

v_call: TRBV7-8
d_call: TRBD2
clone_size: once
j_call: TRBJ2-2
cdr3_aa: CASGKAGGRTGELFF
cdr3_nt: TGTGCCAGCGGAAAAGCGGGGGGGAGAACCGGGGAGCTGTTTTTT

v_call: TRBV15
d_call: -
clone_size: -
j_call: TRBJ1-1
cdr3_aa: CATSRARGTEAFF
cdr3_nt: TGTGCCACCAGCAGAGCGAGGGGGACTGAAGCTTTCTTT

v_call: TRBV18
d_call: TRBD2
clone_size: -
j_call: TRBJ2-3
cdr3_aa: CASSPGLAGDPVYF
cdr3_nt: TGTGCCAGCTCACCAGGGCTAGCGGGGGACCCCGTGTATTTT

v_call: TRBV19
d_call: -
clone_size: -
j_call: TRBJ2-7
cdr3_aa: CASREPGGPHYEQYF
cdr3_nt: TGTGCCAGTAGGGAACCCGGGGGACCGCATTACGAGCAGTACTTC

v_call: TRBV6-5
d_call: -
clone_size: -
j_call: TRBJ1-1
cdr3_aa: CASSCRRSSGAFF
cdr3_nt: TGTGCCAGCAGTTGTCGGCGTTCCTCAGGAGCTTTCTTT

v_call: TRBV6-6
d_call: -
clone_size: few
j_call: TRBJ2-3
cdr3_aa: CASRRMSADTQYF
cdr3_nt: TGTGCCAGCAGGAGGATGTCGGCAGATACGCAGTATTTT

v_call: TRBV27
d_call: -
clone_size: -
j_call: TRBJ1-6
cdr3_aa: CASSPQGSPLHF
cdr3_nt: TGTGCCAGCAGTCCACAGGGATCACCCCTCCACTTT

v_call: TRBV18
d_call: TRBD1
clone_size: few
j_call: TRBJ1-1
cdr3_aa: CASAGQTNGEAFF
cdr3_nt: TGTGCCAGCGCGGGACAGACGAACGGTGAAGCTTTCTTT

v_call: TRBV11-3
d_call: TRBD1
clone_size: few
j_call: TRBJ2-7
cdr3_aa: CASSPGTGYEQYF
cdr3_nt: TGTGCCAGCAGTCCCGGGACAGGGTACGAGCAGTACTTC

v_call: TRBV5-1
d_call: -
clone_size: -
j_call: TRBJ1-1
cdr3_aa: CASSLDTGGYTEAFF
cdr3_nt: TGCGCCAGCAGCTTGGACACAGGTGGGTACACTGAAGCTTTCTTT

v_call: TRBV10-2
d_call: -
clone_size: -
j_call: TRBJ1-5
cdr3_aa: CASAANSNQPQHF
cdr3_nt: TGCGCCAGCGCGGCGAATAGCAATCAGCCCCAGCATTTT

v_call: TRBV6-5
d_call: -
clone_size: -
j_call: TRBJ1-1
cdr3_aa: CASSYGSSGTEAFF
cdr3_nt: TGTGCCAGCAGTTACGGGTCCTCGGGCACTGAAGCTTTCTTT

v_call: TRBV25-1
d_call: -
clone_size: few
j_call: TRBJ2-3
cdr3_aa: CASMERISTDTQYF
cdr3_nt: TGTGCCAGCATGGAGCGTATAAGCACAGATACGCAGTATTTT

v_call: TRBV2
d_call: -
clone_size: -
j_call: TRBJ1-5
cdr3_aa: CASSGGRVNQPQHF
cdr3_nt: TGTGCCAGCAGTGGTGGCAGGGTAAATCAGCCCCAGCATTTT

v_call: TRBV13
d_call: -
clone_size: -
j_call: TRBJ2-7
cdr3_aa: CASSLGRDLVEQYF
cdr3_nt: TGTGCCAGCAGCCTGGGACGGGACTTGGTCGAGCAGTACTTC

v_call: TRBV5-6
d_call: -
clone_size: -
j_call: TRBJ2-5
cdr3_aa: CASSWAGPLETQYF
cdr3_nt: TGTGCCAGCAGCTGGGCCGGTCCGTTAGAGACCCAGTACTTC

v_call: TRBV9
d_call: -
clone_size: few
j_call: TRBJ1-1
cdr3_aa: CASSVGTDYMNTEAFF
cdr3_nt: TGTGCCAGCAGCGTAGGTACAGATTATATGAACACTGAAGCTTTCTTT

v_call: TRBV6-5
d_call: TRBD1
clone_size: -
j_call: TRBJ2-1
cdr3_aa: CASSGQGSYNEQFF
cdr3_nt: TGTGCCAGCAGCGGACAGGGCTCCTACAATGAGCAGTTCTTC

v_call: TRBV4-1
d_call: -
clone_size: -
j_call: TRBJ1-4
cdr3_aa: CASSQKGGAVEKLFF
cdr3_nt: TGCGCCAGCAGCCAAAAGGGGGGGGCGGTTGAAAAACTGTTTTTT

v_call: TRBV5-5
d_call: -
clone_size: few
j_call: TRBJ2-5
cdr3_aa: CASSFGQLQETQYF
cdr3_nt: TGTGCCAGCAGCTTCGGACAGCTACAAGAGACCCAGTACTTC

v_call: TRBV6-1
d_call: TRBD1
clone_size: -
j_call: TRBJ1-2
cdr3_aa: CASSEAQGAGGYTF
cdr3_nt: TGTGCCAGCAGTGAAGCCCAGGGGGCGGGGGGCTACACCTTC

v_call: TRBV27
d_call: TRBD1
clone_size: -
j_call: TRBJ1-2
cdr3_aa: CASSLDPLTGGHGYTF
cdr3_nt: TGTGCCAGCAGCCTAGACCCCCTCACAGGGGGCCATGGCTACACCTTC

v_call: TRBV5-1
d_call: TRBD1
clone_size: -
j_call: TRBJ1-4
cdr3_aa: CASRPGQVDEKLFF
cdr3_nt: TGCGCCAGCAGACCGGGACAGGTCGATGAAAAACTGTTTTTT

v_call: TRBV25-1
d_call: TRBD1
clone_size: -
j_call: TRBJ2-7
cdr3_aa: CASRGDSSYEQYF
cdr3_nt: TGTGCCAGCAGAGGGGACAGCTCCTACGAGCAGTACTTC

v_call: TRBV7-9
d_call: TRBD1
clone_size: -
j_call: TRBJ1-1
cdr3_aa: CASSLSGTAEAFF
cdr3_nt: TGTGCCAGCAGCTTATCAGGGACAGCTGAAGCTTTCTTT

v_call: TRBV5-1
d_call: -
clone_size: -
j_call: TRBJ2-1
cdr3_aa: CASSLSGTTIYNEQFF
cdr3_nt: TGCGCCAGCAGCTTGTCCGGGACAACTATTTACAATGAGCAGTTCTTC

v_call: TRBV28
d_call: TRBD1
clone_size: -
j_call: TRBJ1-1
cdr3_aa: CASSGTGGGAFF
cdr3_nt: TGTGCCAGCAGTGGAACAGGGGGCGGGGCTTTCTTT

v_call: TRBV7-9
d_call: TRBD1
clone_size: -
j_call: TRBJ2-5
cdr3_aa: CASSFTGDGETQYF
cdr3_nt: TGTGCCAGCAGCTTCACAGGGGACGGGGAGACCCAGTACTTC